The 24 T cell receptor beta chains below all came from one sample that was sequenced in a study of cytomegalovirus exposure and HLA in healthy donors (dated by TCRdb to 2016 to 2017). Libraries were constructed by the immunoSEQ multiplex PCR assay. A mixture of 60 forward primers for TCR Vbeta segments and 13 reverse primers for TCR Jbeta segments was used in the multiplex PCR. TCRdb mirrors the immuneACCESS table, restricted to in-frame sequences. Some clones are absent from its copies; in checked studies, under half trace to an unresolved V gene, and the reason for the others is unknown. A total of under 200,000 clones appear in this sample, around 68% of them only once. The ten largest account for approximately 1.5% of the sample. The sequencing input was PBMCs. The receptor set was obtained from a man aged 50 or older in good health and CMV-seronegative.

The V gene is TRBV7-8, the J gene TRBJ1-2; 7 bases agree with TRBD1. Germline V gene lookup returns CDR1 SGHVS and CDR2 FQNEAQ. Trimming removed 2 bases from V and 4 bases from J; junction bases left unmatched: 16. The CDR3 sequence is 18 residues long. CDR3 in DNA: TGTGCCAGCAGCTTATCTGGGGGACAGATACCCTGGAGCTATGGCTACACCTTC. As protein: CASSLSGGQIPWSYGYTF.

This chain connects TRBV7-2 to TRBJ1-2, with a possible D match to TRBD1 (5 bases). This CDR3 region has 13 residues. Germline V gene sequence: CDR1 SGHTA, CDR2 FQGNSA. V was cut by 4 bases and J by 8 bases, with 14 bases left in between. CDR3 sequence (DNA): TGTGCCAGCAGCTCGCGGGACTTAGGGGGCTACACCTTC. Amino acids: CASSSRDLGGYTF.

This clone came up a few times. The chain is built from TRBV20-1 and TRBJ2-1, with D tentatively TRBD1 (5 bases). CDR3 length: 11 amino acids. Trimming removed 6 bases from V and 4 bases from J, with 7 bases in between. In germline, CDR1 is DFQATT, CDR2 SNEGSKA (reference sequence). The CDR3 spells CSADSYNEQFF. CDR3 coding DNA: TGCAGTGCCGACAGTTACAATGAGCAGTTCTTC.

This clone appeared a single time. The chain uses TRBV27 and TRBJ1-1, with 8 bases fitting TRBD1. The CDR3 is 18 amino acids. CDR1 is MNHEY and CDR2 is SMNVEV in the germline V gene (reference sequence). J gave up 4 bases and V 5 bases, and 18 bases lay outside the gene matches. The DNA for the CDR3 is TGTGCCAGCAGTCCTCTTATCCAGGGGGCACAATTATTCACTGAAGCTTTCTTT. This gives the protein CASSPLIQGAQLFTEAFF.

This clone was seen only a few times. The chain recombines TRBV10-3 with TRBJ2-1, with 8 positions matching TRBD1. This CDR3 comprises 14 residues. Trimming cost V 5 bases and J 6 bases; bases outside gene matches: 6. Germline values: CDR1 ENHRY, CDR2 SYGVKD. CDR3 sequence reads: CAISPGQAGNEQFF. The CDR3 coding sequence is TGTGCCATCAGTCCGGGACAGGCAGGCAATGAGCAGTTCTTC.

As DNA, the CDR3 is TGTGCCAGCAGTCCAACAGGGGGCGCGACTGAAGCTTTCTTT. It codes for CASSPTGGATEAFF. The rearrangement joins TRBV28 to TRBJ1-1; 9 nucleotides match TRBD1. V dropped 5 bases and J dropped 5; count of bases not matched to a gene: 6. There are 14 residues in the CDR3. From germline, CDR1 is MDHEN and CDR2 SYDVKM.

The chain uses TRBV6-5 and TRBJ2-4; D is possibly TRBD1 (5 bases). V lost 4 bases and J 1 base, leaving 14 bases between the germline ends. The germline V gene encodes CDR1 MNHEY and CDR2 SVGAGI. The CDR3 is made up of 16 amino acids. The DNA of the CDR3 is TGTGCCAGCAGTTTGACCCGCTCAGGGGCCAAAAACATTCAGTACTTC. Its translation is CASSLTRSGAKNIQYF.

This rearrangement joins TRBV9 to TRBJ2-2; TRBD1 agrees at 9 bases. The CDR3 covers 15 residues. Per germline, CDR1 SGDLS and CDR2 YYNGEE. The J segment lost 4 bases and the V segment lost 0 bases, leaving 1 base of the junction unmatched. Here the CDR3 reads CASSVVDRGTGELFF. DNA of the CDR3: TGTGCCAGCAGCGTAGTGGACAGGGGCACCGGGGAGCTGTTTTTT.

This clone has a handful of counts. The V and J genes are TRBV5-1 and TRBJ2-2; the match to TRBD1 covers 7 bases. V trimming: 9 bases; J trimming: 3 bases; junction bases outside the gene matches: 8. Germline V gene sequence: CDR1 SGHRS, CDR2 YFSETQ. The CDR3 covers 14 residues. The CDR3: CATNRDSDTGELFF. CDR3 coding DNA: TGCGCCACCAACAGGGACAGTGACACCGGGGAGCTGTTTTTT.

This clone was detected a few times. DNA of the CDR3: TGTGCCAGCAGCCTGGACAGGGTTTATGAAAAACTGTTTTTT. It is translated as CASSLDRVYEKLFF. This chain connects TRBV11-2 to TRBJ1-4, with TRBD1 matching over 8 bases. This CDR3 has 14 amino acids. Germline loops: CDR1 SGHAT, CDR2 FQNNGV. V lost 5 bases to trimming and J lost 6 bases; unmatched junction nucleotides: 5. The whole variable domain, filled in from reference TRBV11-2 and TRBJ1-4, reads EAGVAQSPRYKIIEKRQSVAFWCNPISGHATLYWYQQILGQGPKLLIQFQNNGVVDDSQLPKDRFSAERLKGVDSTLKIQPAKLEDSAVYLCASSLDRVYEKLFFGSGTQLSVL.

The chain combines TRBV10-3 with TRBJ1-2; D is uncertain. Germline-derived CDR1 and CDR2 are ENHRY and SYGVKD. This CDR3 region has 14 residues. The V end was cut by 3 bases, the J end by 0 bases, with 8 bases between. CDR3 nucleotide sequence: TGTGCCATCAGTGATTCGGGAGCTAACTATGGCTACACCTTC. This gives the protein CAISDSGANYGYTF.

The rearrangement uses TRBV5-1 and TRBJ2-1; D remains ambiguous. CDR1 and CDR2 (germline): SGHRS, YFSETQ. The V and J ends lost 1 base and 0 bases respectively, with 5 bases between them. The CDR3 is 14 amino acids. This CDR3 is CASSLRSSYNEQFF. CDR3 DNA sequence: TGCGCCAGCAGCTTGAGGAGCTCCTACAATGAGCAGTTCTTC. The full variable domain, in which reference TRBV5-1 and TRBJ2-1 provide the parts outside the CDR3, is KAGVTQTPRYLIKTRGQQVTLSCSPISGHRSVSWYQQTPGQGLQFLFEYFSETQRNKGNFPGRFSGRQFSNSRSEMNVSTLELGDSALYLCASSLRSSYNEQFFGPGTRLTVL.

The J gene is TRBJ2-2, the V gene TRBV7-9, with no clear D. CDR1 SEHNR and CDR2 FQNEAQ come from the germline V gene (reference sequence). Trimming pared 11 bases from V and 5 bases from J, leaving 21 bases between. This CDR3 spans 15 amino acids. The CDR3, as DNA: TGTGCCCAGCAGTCCATCGAGGTACAAACCGGGGAGCTGTTTTTT. This translates into CAQQSIEVQTGELFF. Full variable domain (missing parts from reference TRBV7-9 and TRBJ2-2): DTGVSQNPRHKITKRGQNVTFRCDPISEHNRLYWYRQTLGQGPEFLTYFQNEAQLEKSRLLSDRFSAERPKGSFSTLEIQRTEQGDSAMYLCAQQSIEVQTGELFFGEGSRLTVL.

The CDR3 spells CASSEQAGVADTQYF. For the CDR3, the DNA is TGTGCCAGCAGTGAACAAGCGGGGGTAGCAGATACGCAGTATTTT. This chain connects TRBV6-1 to TRBJ2-3; 8 nucleotides match TRBD2. With 2 bases clipped from V and 4 bases from J, the junction kept 5 bases outside the gene matches. The CDR3 is made up of 15 amino acids. Per germline, CDR1 MNHNS and CDR2 SASEGT.

This clone was found a few times. The rearrangement uses TRBV5-1 and TRBJ2-5; TRBD1 might be the D (5 bases). This CDR3 is built from 12 residues. Germline V lookup: CDR1 SGHRS, CDR2 YFSETQ. Trimming cost V 3 bases and J 5 bases, with 8 bases left between them. CDR3 nucleotides: TGCGCCAGCAGCTCAGGGTTCGAGACCCAGTACTTC. As protein: CASSSGFETQYF. Complete variable domain (other parts from reference TRBV5-1 and TRBJ2-5): KAGVTQTPRYLIKTRGQQVTLSCSPISGHRSVSWYQQTPGQGLQFLFEYFSETQRNKGNFPGRFSGRQFSNSRSEMNVSTLELGDSALYLCASSSGFETQYFGPGTRLLVL.

The chain employs TRBV5-6 and TRBJ1-6, with 7 nucleotides matching TRBD1. Germline V gene data show CDR1 as SGHDT and CDR2 as YYEEEE. With 3 bases clipped from V and 10 bases from J, the junction kept 7 bases outside the gene matches. CDR3 length: 14 amino acids. In nucleotides, the CDR3 is TGTGCCAGCAGCTGGGGACAGCAAGTATCACCCCTCCACTTT. Encoded protein: CASSWGQQVSPLHF.

The genes are TRBV5-1 and TRBJ1-4; D ambiguous. This CDR3 is 14 amino acids long. Germline assignment: CDR1 SGHRS and CDR2 YFSETQ. V lost 7 bases and J lost 2, with 12 bases in between. The CDR3 here is CASGLEGTNEKLFF. CDR3 nucleotides: TGCGCCAGCGGACTAGAAGGGACTAATGAAAAACTGTTTTTT.

This clone has a single count. This chain joins TRBV27 and TRBJ2-3; 13 nucleotides line up with TRBD2. The CDR3 is 19 residues long. V shed 5 bases and J 0 bases; nucleotides not matched to a gene: 11. Germline V gene lookup returns CDR1 MNHEY and CDR2 SMNVEV (reference sequence). The CDR3 sequence is CASSRPTSGGALSTDTQYF. The CDR3 DNA reads TGTGCCAGCAGTCGACCAACTAGCGGGGGGGCCCTTAGCACAGATACGCAGTATTTT.

The V and J genes are TRBV4-1 and TRBJ2-7; 9 bases are shared with TRBD1. Germline CDR1 MGHRA, CDR2 YSYEKL. CDR3 length: 14 amino acids. The V segment lost 0 bases and the J segment 6 bases; nucleotides outside the gene matches: 3. CDR3 nucleotides: TGCGCCAGCAGCCAAGAGGACAGGGGTAGCGAGCAGTACTTC. Its translation is CASSQEDRGSEQYF.

This clone was found a few times. The chain joins TRBV2 to TRBJ1-1; TRBD1 might be the D (6 bases). The V end was cut by 3 bases, the J end by 4 bases, with 6 bases between. This CDR3 has 12 amino acids. In germline, CDR1 is SNHLY, CDR2 FYNNEI. CDR3 amino acids: CASSDRGTEAFF. The CDR3 DNA sequence: TGTGCCAGCAGTGACAGGGGCACTGAAGCTTTCTTT.

The V call is TRBV6-4, the J call TRBJ2-1; TRBD2 aligns across 12 bases. This CDR3 has 15 residues. Germline V CDR1 and CDR2: MRHNA, SNTAGT. After removal of 6 bases from V and 10 bases from J, the junction contained 10 bases not matched to a gene. The CDR3: CASRRLAGAFEEQFF. CDR3 bases: TGTGCCAGCAGACGACTAGCGGGGGCCTTTGAGGAGCAGTTCTTC.

This rearrangement joins TRBV6-1 to TRBJ1-5; no reliable D call. The CDR3 has 16 residues. Germline loops: CDR1 MNHNS, CDR2 SASEGT. V lost 2 bases to trimming and J lost 0 bases, with 11 bases between them. The CDR3: CASSETSRGSNQPQHF. CDR3 DNA: TGTGCCAGCAGTGAAACGTCGAGAGGTAGCAATCAGCCCCAGCATTTT.

This chain connects TRBV6-1 to TRBJ1-4; 10 bases fit TRBD1. J lost 8 bases, V lost 5 bases, and 8 bases had no gene match. The CDR3 consists of 15 residues. Germline loops: CDR1 MNHNS, CDR2 SASEGT. The CDR3 here is CASSTPGTGVEKLFF. CDR3 nucleotides: TGTGCCAGCAGTACGCCCGGGACAGGGGTAGAAAAACTGTTTTTT.

This sequence joins TRBV6-5 and TRBJ2-7; TRBD1 matches at 8 bases. Germline V lookup: CDR1 MNHEY, CDR2 SVGAGI. The CDR3 has 14 residues. V gave up 8 bases and J gave up 6 bases; unmatched junction bases: 12. CDR3 nucleotides: TGTGCCAGCTCGGTCGAACAGGGGGTAGGCGAGCAGTACTTC. It yields the protein CASSVEQGVGEQYF.